A selection of T cell receptor beta chains follows, all from one sample in a study of blood T cells in healthy people across ages. TCRdb re-derived calls from the 5' RACE reads in MiXCR, one entry per CDR3 protein. The sample contains approximately 2,000,000 distinct CDR3 sequences, about 39% of which appear only once. The specimen sequenced was blood. These receptors all stem from a human donor in good health. The conserved cysteine and the conserved F or W are not part of the CDR3 here. The order of the fields is V gene, CDR3 protein.

TRBV20-1 | SALDRGVSGYT
TRBV24-1 | ATSDLYRRDTQY
TRBV12-3/TRBV12-4 | ASIHQGTEAF
TRBV7-3 | ASSLTGTGEAF
TRBV12-3/TRBV12-4 | ASSFGGDGSPLH
TRBV29-1 | SVDTTGTQYNEQF
TRBV18 | ASSPRARQMNTEAF
TRBV12-3/TRBV12-4 | ASSTRTGVQPQH
TRBV6-5 | ASSPFGGQETQY
TRBV6-5 | ASSYGRQAQPQH